This T cell receptor (beta chain) was captured by sequencing in a study of blood T cell repertoires in COVID-19 (dated by TCRdb to 2018 to 2020). Regarding the complete study: The collaborator samples originated in the United States, Italy and Spain and spanned the acute and convalescent phases of COVID-19. The material from the prospective study consisted of cDNA or gDNA derived from T cells, B-cell-depleted T cells, or PBMCs. Subjects who had been exposed to COVID-19, were actively infected with it, or had recovered from it provided the deeply sampled blood TCRbeta repertoires that made up the dataset. The repertoires were released in a freely available public database intended as a resource for research on the immune response to SARS-CoV-2. Samples came from the ongoing ImmuneRACE study (first 160 participants) plus 1,254 subjects from 6 global collaborators. Nearly every sample came with metadata listing a de-identified subject ID, COVID-19 status, age in years and sex. HLA class I and class II types, where available, came from metadata supplied by the sample provider rather than from assay-based typing. Broad study findings and their caveats: The amount of clinical and demographic metadata varied by source and participant and was provided uncurated.

This clone came up once. The specificity of this receptor is unknown. Qualities for individual bases were not recorded, and no much larger clone is one base off. The immunoSEQ Assay, a bias-controlled multiplex PCR, was used to amplify TCRbeta CDR3 regions from genomic DNA. Under the source paper's analysis protocol: Within the assay, amplification of reference gene primers was used to estimate how many nucleated cells each sample contained. To quantify the absolute abundance of each unique TCRbeta CDR3 rearrangement, sequence reads were collapsed and filtered. Productive Simpson clonality was computed per sample as the square root of Simpson's diversity index over productive rearrangements. In its TCRdb copy, this immuneACCESS table keeps in-frame sequences only and misses some clones. Where compared with another copy, unresolved V genes explain less than half of these, and the others have no known cause. V and J calls and clone size come straight from that table; D and trimming were deduced from the DNA. This sample gives 270,000 or so clones in total; roughly 84% of them show up just once. The ten largest clones capture 2.5% to 3.5% of the sample.

Deletion took 1 base off V and 0 bases off J, with a span of 13 bases between the germline ends. The CDR3 runs 17 residues from the cysteine to the phenylalanine. The kept DNA is CDR3 alone, 51 bases in frame from the first base. The germline V gene sets CDR1 to MNHNS and CDR2 to SASEGT. Whole blood was collected in K2EDTA tubes by collaborating institutions according to the institutions' own protocols. For TCRbeta analysis, collaborators shipped samples in one of three forms: frozen whole blood, isolated PBMCs, or DNA extracted from either of those sample types. What was sequenced was peripheral blood. Recombination linked TRBV6-1 to TRBJ2-1; possibly the D gene is TRBD1, per 5 matching bases. The sequence was collected from a woman under 30 with acute or convalescent COVID-19. The CDR3 protein is CASSEGWTLSSYNEQFF. The DNA sequence follows: TGTGCCAGCAGTGAAGGTTGGACACTCAGCTCCTACAATGAGCAGTTCTTC.